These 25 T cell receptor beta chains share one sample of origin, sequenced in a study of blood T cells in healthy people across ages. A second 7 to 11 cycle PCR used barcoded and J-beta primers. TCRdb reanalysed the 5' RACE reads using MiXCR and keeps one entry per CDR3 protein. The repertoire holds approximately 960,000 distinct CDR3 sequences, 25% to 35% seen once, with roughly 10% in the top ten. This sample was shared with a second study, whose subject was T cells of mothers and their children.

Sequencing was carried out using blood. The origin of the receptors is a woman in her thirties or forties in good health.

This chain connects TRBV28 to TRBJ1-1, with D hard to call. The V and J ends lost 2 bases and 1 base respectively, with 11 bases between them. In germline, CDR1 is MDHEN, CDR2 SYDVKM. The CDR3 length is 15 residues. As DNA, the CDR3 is TGTGCCAGCAGTTTACAGCGTCAGCCGAACACTGAAGCTTTCTTT. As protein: CASSLQRQPNTEAFF.

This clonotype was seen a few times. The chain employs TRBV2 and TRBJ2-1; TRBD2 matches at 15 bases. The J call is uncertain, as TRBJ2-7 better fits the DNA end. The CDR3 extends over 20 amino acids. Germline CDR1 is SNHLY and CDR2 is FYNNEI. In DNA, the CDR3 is TGTGCCAGTCTGATCCGGACTAGCGGGGGGGCTAAGAGCTCCTACAATGAGCAGTACTTC. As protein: CASLIRTSGGAKSSYNEQYF.

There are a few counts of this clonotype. DNA of the CDR3: TGCAGCTCCCAGGCGAACACCGGGGAGCTGTTTTTT. Protein: CSSQANTGELFF. V is TRBV29-1 and J is TRBJ2-2, with D uncertain. Trimming pared 8 bases from V and 0 bases from J, leaving 7 bases between. The CDR3 covers 12 residues. Germline CDR1 and CDR2: SQVTM and ANQGSEA.

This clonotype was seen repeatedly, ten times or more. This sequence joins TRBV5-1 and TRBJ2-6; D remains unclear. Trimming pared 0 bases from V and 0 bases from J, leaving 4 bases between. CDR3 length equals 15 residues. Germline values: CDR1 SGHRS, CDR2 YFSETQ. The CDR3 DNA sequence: TGCGCCAGCAGCTTGGCACTCTCTGGGGCCAACGTCCTGACTTTC. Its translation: CASSLALSGANVLTF.

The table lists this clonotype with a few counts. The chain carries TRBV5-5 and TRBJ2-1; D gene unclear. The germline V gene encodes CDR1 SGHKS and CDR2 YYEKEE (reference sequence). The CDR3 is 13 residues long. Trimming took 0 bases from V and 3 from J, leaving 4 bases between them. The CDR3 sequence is CASSLAIYNEQFF. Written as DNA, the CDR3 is TGTGCCAGCAGCTTGGCTATCTACAATGAGCAGTTCTTC.

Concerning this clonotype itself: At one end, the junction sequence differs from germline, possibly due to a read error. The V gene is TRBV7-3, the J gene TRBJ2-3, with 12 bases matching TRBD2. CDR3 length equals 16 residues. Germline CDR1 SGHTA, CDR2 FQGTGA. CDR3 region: CAGSPSSGGAADTQYF. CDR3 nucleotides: TGTGCCGGCAGCCCCTCTAGCGGGGGGGCGGCAGATACGCAGTATTTT.

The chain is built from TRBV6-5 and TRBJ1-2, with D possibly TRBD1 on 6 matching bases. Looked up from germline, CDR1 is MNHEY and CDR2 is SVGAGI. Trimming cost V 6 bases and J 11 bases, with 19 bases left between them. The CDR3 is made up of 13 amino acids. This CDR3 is CASSLEGGNRYTF. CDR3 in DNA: TGTGCCAGCAGCCTCGAGGGGGGTAATCGTTACACCTTC.

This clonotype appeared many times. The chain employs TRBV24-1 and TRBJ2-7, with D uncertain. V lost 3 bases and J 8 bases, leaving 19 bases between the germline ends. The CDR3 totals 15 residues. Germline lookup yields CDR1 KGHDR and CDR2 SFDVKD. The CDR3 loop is CATSDRTQGRFQQYF. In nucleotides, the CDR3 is TGTGCCACCAGTGATAGGACGCAAGGTCGATTTCAGCAGTACTTC.

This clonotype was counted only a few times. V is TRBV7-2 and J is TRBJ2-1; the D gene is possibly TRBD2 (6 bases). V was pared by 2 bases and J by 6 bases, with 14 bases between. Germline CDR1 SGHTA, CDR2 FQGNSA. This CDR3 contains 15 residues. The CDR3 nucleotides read TGTGCCAGCAGCTTAATACTAGGGCGGGGCAATGAGCAGTTCTTC. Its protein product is CASSLILGRGNEQFF. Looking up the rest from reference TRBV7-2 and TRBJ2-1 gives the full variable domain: GAGVSQSPSNKVTEKGKDVELRCDPISGHTALYWYRQSLGQGLEFLIYFQGNSAPDKSGLPSDRFSAERTGGSVSTLTIQRTQQEDSAVYLCASSLILGRGNEQFFGPGTRLTVL.

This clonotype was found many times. In DNA form, the CDR3 reads TGTGCCAGCAGTTTCAACAGCGTCCAAGAGACCCAGTACTTC. Encoded protein: CASSFNSVQETQYF. The rearrangement uses TRBV27 and TRBJ2-5; D gene uncertain. Germline V gene sequence: CDR1 MNHEY, CDR2 SMNVEV (reference sequence). The CDR3 totals 14 residues. The V gene lost 3 bases and the J gene lost 1 base, with 9 bases spanning the gap.

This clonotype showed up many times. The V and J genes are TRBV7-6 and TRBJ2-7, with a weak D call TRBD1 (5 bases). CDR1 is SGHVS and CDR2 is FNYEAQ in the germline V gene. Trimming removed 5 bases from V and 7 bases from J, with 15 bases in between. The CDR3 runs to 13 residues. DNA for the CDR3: TGTGCCAGCAGCCCCCGGGTGGGGCTAGAGCAGTACTTC. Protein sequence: CASSPRVGLEQYF.

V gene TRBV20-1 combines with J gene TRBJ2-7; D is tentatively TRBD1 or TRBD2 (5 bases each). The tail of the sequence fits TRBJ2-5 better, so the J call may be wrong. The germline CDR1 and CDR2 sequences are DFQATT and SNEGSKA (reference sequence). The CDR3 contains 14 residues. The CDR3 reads CSASEGSLQETQYF. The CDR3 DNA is TGCAGTGCTAGCGAGGGGTCGCTCCAAGAGACCCAGTACTTC.

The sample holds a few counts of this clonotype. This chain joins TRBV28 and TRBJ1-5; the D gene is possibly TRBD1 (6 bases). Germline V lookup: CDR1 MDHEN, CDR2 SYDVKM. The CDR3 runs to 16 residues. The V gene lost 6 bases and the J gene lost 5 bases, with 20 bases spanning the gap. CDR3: CASRLQSGGGYQPQHF. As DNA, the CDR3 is TGTGCCAGCAGGCTTCAGTCGGGGGGCGGGTATCAGCCCCAGCATTTT.

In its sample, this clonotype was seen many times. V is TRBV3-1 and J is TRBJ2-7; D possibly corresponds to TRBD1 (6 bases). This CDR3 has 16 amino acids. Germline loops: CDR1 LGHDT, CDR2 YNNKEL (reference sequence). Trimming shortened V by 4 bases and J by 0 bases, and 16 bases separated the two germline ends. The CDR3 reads CASSRLSRGGSYEQYF. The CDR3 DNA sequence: TGTGCCAGCAGCCGCCTATCCCGAGGGGGCTCCTACGAGCAGTACTTC.

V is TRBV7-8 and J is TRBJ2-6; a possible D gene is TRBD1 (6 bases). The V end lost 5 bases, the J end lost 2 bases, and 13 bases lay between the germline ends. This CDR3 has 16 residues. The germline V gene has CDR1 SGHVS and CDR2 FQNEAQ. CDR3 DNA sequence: TGTGCCAGCAGCGAGGTCACAGGGACTGGGGCCAACGTCCTGACTTTC. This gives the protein CASSEVTGTGANVLTF.

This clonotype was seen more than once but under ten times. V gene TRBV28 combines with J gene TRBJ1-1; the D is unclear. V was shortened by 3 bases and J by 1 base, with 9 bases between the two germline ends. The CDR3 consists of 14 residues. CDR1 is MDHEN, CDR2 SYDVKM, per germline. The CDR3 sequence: CASSFRGRNTEAFF. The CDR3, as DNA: TGTGCCAGCAGTTTTCGAGGCAGGAACACTGAAGCTTTCTTT. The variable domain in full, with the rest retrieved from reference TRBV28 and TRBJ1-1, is DVKVTQSSRYLVKRTGEKVFLECVQDMDHENMFWYRQDPGLGLRLIYFSYDVKMKEKGDIPEGYSVSREKKERFSLILESASTNQTSMYLCASSFRGRNTEAFFGQGTRLTVV.

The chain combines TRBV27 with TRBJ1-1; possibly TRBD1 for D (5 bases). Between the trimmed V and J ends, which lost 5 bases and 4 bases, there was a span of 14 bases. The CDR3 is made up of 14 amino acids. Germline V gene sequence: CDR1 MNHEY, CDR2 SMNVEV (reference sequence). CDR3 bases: TGTGCCAGCAGTAAAGGGACCGCCACCACTGAAGCTTTCTTT. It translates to CASSKGTATTEAFF.

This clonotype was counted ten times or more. CDR3 loop: CASSADLGGYEQYF. The DNA of the CDR3 is TGTGCCAGCAGTGCGGACCTGGGAGGCTACGAGCAGTACTTC. The chain is built from TRBV28 and TRBJ2-7; maybe TRBD2 (6 bases). Germline V gene data show CDR1 as MDHEN and CDR2 as SYDVKM. Trimming stripped 5 bases from V and 3 bases from J, with 14 bases between. The CDR3 length is 14 residues. Full variable domain (outside the CDR3, taken from reference TRBV28 and TRBJ2-7): DVKVTQSSRYLVKRTGEKVFLECVQDMDHENMFWYRQDPGLGLRLIYFSYDVKMKEKGDIPEGYSVSREKKERFSLILESASTNQTSMYLCASSADLGGYEQYFGPGTRLTVT.

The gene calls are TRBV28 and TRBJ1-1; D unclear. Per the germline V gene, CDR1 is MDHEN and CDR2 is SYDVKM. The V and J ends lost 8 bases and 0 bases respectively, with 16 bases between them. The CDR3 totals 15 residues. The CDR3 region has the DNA TGTGCCAGCTTCGAGACAAACCTCGTGAACACTGAAGCTTTCTTT. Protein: CASFETNLVNTEAFF.

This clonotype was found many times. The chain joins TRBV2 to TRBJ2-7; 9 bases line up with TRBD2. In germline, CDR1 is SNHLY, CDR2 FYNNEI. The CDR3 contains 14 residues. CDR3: CAGAGLALSYEQYF. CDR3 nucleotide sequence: TGTGCGGGGGCAGGACTAGCGCTATCCTACGAGCAGTACTTC.

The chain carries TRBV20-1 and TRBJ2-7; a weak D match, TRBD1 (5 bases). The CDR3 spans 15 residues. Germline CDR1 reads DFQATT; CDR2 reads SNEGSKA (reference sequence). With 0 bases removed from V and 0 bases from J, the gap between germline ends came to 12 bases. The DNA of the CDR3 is TGCAGTGCTAGAGAGGGGCACAGAAGCTCCTACGAGCAGTACTTC. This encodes CSAREGHRSSYEQYF.

In DNA, the CDR3 is TGTGCCAGCGGGGGGCGGGACGATCTTTATAGCTCCTACAATGAGCAGTTCTTC. This encodes CASGGRDDLYSSYNEQFF. The chain has TRBV25-1 and TRBJ2-1; D possibly matches TRBD1 or TRBD2 (6 bases each). Trimming took off 8 bases at V and 0 bases at J, with 23 bases between the two ends. CDR1 MGHDK and CDR2 SYGVNS come from the germline V gene. The CDR3 contains 18 residues.

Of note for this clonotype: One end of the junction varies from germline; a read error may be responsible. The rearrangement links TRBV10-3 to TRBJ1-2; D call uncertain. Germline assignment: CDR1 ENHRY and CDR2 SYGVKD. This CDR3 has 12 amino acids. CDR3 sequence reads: CTISGLGWGYTF. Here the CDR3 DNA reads TGTACCATCTCTGGACTCGGCTGGGGCTACACCTTC.

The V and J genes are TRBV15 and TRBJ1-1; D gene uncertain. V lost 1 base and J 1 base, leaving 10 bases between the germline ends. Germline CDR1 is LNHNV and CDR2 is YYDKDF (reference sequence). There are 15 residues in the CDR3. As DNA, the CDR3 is TGTGCCACCAGCAGAGTACGAAGTCCGAACACTGAAGCTTTCTTT. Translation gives CATSRVRSPNTEAFF. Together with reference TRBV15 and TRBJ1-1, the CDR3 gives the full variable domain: DAMVIQNPRYQVTQFGKPVTLSCSQTLNHNVMYWYQQKSSQAPKLLFHYYDKDFNNEADTPDNFQSRRPNTSFCFLDIRSPGLGDTAMYLCATSRVRSPNTEAFFGQGTRLTVV.

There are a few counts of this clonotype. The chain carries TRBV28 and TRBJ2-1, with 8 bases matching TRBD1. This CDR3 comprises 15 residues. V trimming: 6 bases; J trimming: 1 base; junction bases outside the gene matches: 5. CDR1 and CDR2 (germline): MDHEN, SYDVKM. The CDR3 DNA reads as TGTGCCAGCAGACCTCAGGGGGCGTCCTACAATGAGCAGTTCTTC. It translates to CASRPQGASYNEQFF.